This TCR beta chain was obtained from a study of molecular identifiers for immune sequencing clone quantification. Based on a CD8+CD4-CCR7+CD45RA+ profile, naive CD8 T cells were sorted. Each CDR3 protein gets one entry after TCRdb re-called the PCR reads with MiXCR. The table shows 80,000 to 130,000 distinct CDR3 sequences, with approximately 40% occurring only once. Unmatched junction bases numbered 14, after V lost 3 bases and J lost 5 bases. There are 16 residues in the CDR3. Germline CDR1 reads DFQATT; CDR2 reads SNEGSKA (reference sequence). The receptor comes from a human donor in good health. Some libraries in this study had Jurkat cell RNA spiked in. What was sequenced was naive CD8+ T cells from blood, with Jurkat cell RNA spiked in. As for subset: FACS-sorted CD8+CD4-CCR7+CD45RA+ naive T cells. This chain links TRBV20-1 with TRBJ1-1; 8 nucleotides line up with TRBD1. This chain's CDR3 is CSASHADRVVITEAFF. The CDR3 region has the DNA TGCAGTGCTAGCCACGCGGACAGGGTTGTCATTACTGAAGCTTTCTTT.